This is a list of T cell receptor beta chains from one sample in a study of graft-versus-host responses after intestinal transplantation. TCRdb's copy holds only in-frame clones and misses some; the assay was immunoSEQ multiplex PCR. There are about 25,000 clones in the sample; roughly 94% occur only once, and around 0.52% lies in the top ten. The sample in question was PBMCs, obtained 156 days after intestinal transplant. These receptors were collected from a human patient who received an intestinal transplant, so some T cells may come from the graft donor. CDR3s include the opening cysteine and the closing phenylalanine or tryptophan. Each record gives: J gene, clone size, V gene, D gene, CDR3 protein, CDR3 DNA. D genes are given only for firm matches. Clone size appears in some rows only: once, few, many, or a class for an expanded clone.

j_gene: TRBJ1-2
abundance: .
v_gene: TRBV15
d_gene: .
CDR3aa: CATSSSWGDYGYTF
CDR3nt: TGTGCCACCAGCAGTAGCTGGGGTGACTATGGCTACACCTTC

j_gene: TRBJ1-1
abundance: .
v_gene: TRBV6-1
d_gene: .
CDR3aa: CASSADWNTEAFF
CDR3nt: TGTGCCAGCAGCGCTGACTGGAACACTGAAGCTTTCTTT

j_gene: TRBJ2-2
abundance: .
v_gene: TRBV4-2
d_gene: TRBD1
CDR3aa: CASSRTKTGHLDTGELFF
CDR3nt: TGTGCCAGCAGCCGGACCAAGACAGGGCATTTGGACACCGGGGAGCTGTTTTTT

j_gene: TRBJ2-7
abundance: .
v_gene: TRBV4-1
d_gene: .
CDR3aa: CASSQDLGRDQYF
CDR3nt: TGCGCCAGCAGCCAAGATCTGGGTAGGGATCAGTACTTC

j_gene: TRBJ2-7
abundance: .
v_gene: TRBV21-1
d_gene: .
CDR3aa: CASRASIATRVDEQYF
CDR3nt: TGTGCCAGCAGAGCGAGTATAGCTACACGTGTAGACGAGCAGTACTTC

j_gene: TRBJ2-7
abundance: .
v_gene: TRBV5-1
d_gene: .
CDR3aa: CASSLGSGLYEQYF
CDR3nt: TGCGCCAGCAGCTTGGGGTCCGGGCTCTACGAGCAGTACTTC

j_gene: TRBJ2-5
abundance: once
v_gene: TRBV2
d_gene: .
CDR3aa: CASGGGAQETQYF
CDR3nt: TGTGCCTCGGGGGGCGGGGCACAAGAGACCCAGTACTTC

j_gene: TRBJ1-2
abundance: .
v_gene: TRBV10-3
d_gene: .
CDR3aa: CAISEWDNYGYTF
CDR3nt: TGTGCCATCAGTGAATGGGACAACTATGGCTACACCTTC

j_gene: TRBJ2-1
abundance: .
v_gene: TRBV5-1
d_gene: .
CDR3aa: CASSKGARGPYNEQFF
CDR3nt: TGCGCCAGCAGCAAGGGCGCGCGGGGTCCCTACAATGAGCAGTTCTTC

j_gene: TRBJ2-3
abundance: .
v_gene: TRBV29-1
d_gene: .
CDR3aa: CSSFGGSTDTQYF
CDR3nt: TGCAGCTCCTTCGGCGGAAGCACAGATACGCAGTATTTT

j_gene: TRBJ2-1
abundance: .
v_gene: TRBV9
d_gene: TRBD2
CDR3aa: CANSPGLAGNEQFF
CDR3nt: TGTGCCAACTCCCCGGGACTAGCTGGAAATGAGCAGTTCTTC

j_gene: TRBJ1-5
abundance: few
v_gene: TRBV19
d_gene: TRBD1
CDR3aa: CASSRGTGYSYSNQPQHF
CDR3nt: TGTGCCAGTAGTAGGGGGACAGGTTACAGTTATAGCAATCAGCCCCAGCATTTT

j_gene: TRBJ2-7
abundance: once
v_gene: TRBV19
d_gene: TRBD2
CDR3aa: CASSILAGDHAEQYF
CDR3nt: TGTGCCAGTAGTATTTTAGCGGGGGACCACGCCGAGCAGTACTTC

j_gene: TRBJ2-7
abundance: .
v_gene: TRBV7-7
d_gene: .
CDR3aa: CASSLGGRGYEQYF
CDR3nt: TGTGCCAGCAGCTTAGGGGGACGGGGCTACGAGCAGTACTTC